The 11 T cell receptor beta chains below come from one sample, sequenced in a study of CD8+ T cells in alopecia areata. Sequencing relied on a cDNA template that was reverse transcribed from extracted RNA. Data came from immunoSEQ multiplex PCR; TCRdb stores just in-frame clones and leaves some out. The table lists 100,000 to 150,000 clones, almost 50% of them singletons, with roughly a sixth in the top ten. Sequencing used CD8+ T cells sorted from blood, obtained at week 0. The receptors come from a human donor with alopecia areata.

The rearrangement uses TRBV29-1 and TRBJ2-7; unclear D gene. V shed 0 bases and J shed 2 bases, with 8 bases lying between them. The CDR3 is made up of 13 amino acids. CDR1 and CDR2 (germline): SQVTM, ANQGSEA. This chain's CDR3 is CSVEESQPYEQYF. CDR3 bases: TGCAGCGTTGAAGAGAGCCAGCCCTACGAGCAGTACTTC.

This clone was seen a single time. CDR3 sequence (DNA): TGCGCCAGCAGCCAAGTTCCCCCCGGCAGCTATGGCTACACCTTC. This gives the protein CASSQVPPGSYGYTF. This sequence joins TRBV4-1 and TRBJ1-2, with no clear D. V was cut by 1 base and J by 4 bases, with 13 bases left in between. The CDR3 sequence is 15 residues long. Germline V gives CDR1 MGHRA, CDR2 YSYEKL.

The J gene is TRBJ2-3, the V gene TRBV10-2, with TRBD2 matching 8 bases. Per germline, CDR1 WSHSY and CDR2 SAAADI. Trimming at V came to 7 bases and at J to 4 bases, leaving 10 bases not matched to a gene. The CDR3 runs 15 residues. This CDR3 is CASTRGDRIPDTQYF. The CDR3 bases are TGCGCCAGCACGCGGGGGGATCGGATACCAGATACGCAGTATTTT.

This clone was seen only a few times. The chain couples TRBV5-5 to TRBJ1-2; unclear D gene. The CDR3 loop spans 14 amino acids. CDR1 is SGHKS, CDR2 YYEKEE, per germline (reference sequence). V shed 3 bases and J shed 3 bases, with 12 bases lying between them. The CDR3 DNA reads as TGTGCCAGCAGCTCAAGTAAAGAGTACTATGGCTACACCTTC. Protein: CASSSSKEYYGYTF.

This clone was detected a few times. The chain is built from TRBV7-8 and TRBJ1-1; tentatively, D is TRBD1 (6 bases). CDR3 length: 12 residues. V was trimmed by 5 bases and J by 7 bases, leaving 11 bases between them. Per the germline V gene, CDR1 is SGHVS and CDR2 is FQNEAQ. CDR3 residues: CASSQGQIEAFF. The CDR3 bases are TGTGCCAGCAGCCAAGGACAGATTGAAGCTTTCTTT.

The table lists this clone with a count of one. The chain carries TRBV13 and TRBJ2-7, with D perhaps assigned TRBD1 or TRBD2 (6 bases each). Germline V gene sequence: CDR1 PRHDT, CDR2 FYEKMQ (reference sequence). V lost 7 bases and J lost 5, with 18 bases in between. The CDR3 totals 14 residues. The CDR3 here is CASNTRGDLHEQYF. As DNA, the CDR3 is TGTGCCAGCAACACGAGGGGGGATTTGCACGAGCAGTACTTC. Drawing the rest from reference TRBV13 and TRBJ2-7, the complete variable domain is AAGVIQSPRHLIKEKRETATLKCYPIPRHDTVYWYQQGPGQDPQFLISFYEKMQSDKGSIPDRFSAQQFSDYHSELNMSSLELGDSALYFCASNTRGDLHEQYFGPGTRLTVT.

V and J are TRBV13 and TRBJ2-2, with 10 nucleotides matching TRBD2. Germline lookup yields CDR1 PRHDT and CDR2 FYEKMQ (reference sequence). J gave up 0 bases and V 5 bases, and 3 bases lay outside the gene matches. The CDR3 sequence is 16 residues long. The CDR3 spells CASSITSGANTGELFF. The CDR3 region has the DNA TGTGCCAGCAGCATAACTAGCGGGGCGAACACCGGGGAGCTGTTTTTT.

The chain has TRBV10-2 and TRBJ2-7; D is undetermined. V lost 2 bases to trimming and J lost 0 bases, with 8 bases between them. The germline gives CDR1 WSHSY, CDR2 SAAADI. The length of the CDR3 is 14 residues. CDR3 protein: CASSEGLLSYEQYF. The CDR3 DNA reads TGCGCCAGCAGTGAGGGTCTCCTCTCCTACGAGCAGTACTTC.

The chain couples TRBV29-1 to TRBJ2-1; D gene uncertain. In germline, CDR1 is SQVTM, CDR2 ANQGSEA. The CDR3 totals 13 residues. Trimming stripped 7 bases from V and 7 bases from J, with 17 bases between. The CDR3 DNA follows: TGCAGCGCCCACACAGCATTTGAGAATGAGCAGTTCTTC. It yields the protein CSAHTAFENEQFF.

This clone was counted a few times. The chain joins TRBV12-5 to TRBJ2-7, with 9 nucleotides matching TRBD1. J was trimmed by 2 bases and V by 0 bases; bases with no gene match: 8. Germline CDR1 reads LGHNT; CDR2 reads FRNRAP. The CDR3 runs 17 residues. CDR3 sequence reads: CASGLVTGDRATYEQYF. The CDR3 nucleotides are TGTGCTAGTGGTTTGGTGACCGGGGACAGGGCAACCTACGAGCAGTACTTC.

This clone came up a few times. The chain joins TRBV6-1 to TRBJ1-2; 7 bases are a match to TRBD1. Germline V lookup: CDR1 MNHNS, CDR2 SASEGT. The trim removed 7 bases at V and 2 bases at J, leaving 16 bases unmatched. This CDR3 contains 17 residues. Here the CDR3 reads CASTDDREVWGNYGYTF. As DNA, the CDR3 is TGTGCCAGCACTGACGACAGGGAGGTTTGGGGGAACTATGGCTACACCTTC.